Listed here are 28 T cell receptor beta chains from one sample, sequenced in a study of cytomegalovirus exposure and HLA in healthy donors. Primers: 60 Vbeta forward and 13 Jbeta reverse. Profiled with immunoSEQ multiplex PCR; TCRdb holds only in-frame clones, not every one. This sample has 100,000 to 150,000 clones; around 81% occur once, and the top ten carry 2.2%. The sequenced sample was PBMCs. Receptors were obtained from a woman aged 40 to 50 in good health and CMV-seronegative.

The chain recombines TRBV9 with TRBJ2-5, with a tentative D call TRBD2 (5 bases). Trimming removed 0 bases at V and 4 bases at J, with 7 bases between. Germline values: CDR1 SGDLS, CDR2 YYNGEE. The CDR3 covers 13 residues. In DNA, the CDR3 is TGTGCCAGCAGCGTAGGAGGGCCAGAGACCCAGTACTTC. It specifies CASSVGGPETQYF.

The gene calls are TRBV4-1 and TRBJ2-1; 13 bases fit TRBD2. Trimming cost V 1 base and J 8 bases; bases outside gene matches: 5. Germline lookup yields CDR1 MGHRA and CDR2 YSYEKL. The CDR3 spans 16 residues. The CDR3 bases are TGCGCCAGCAGCCAAGGGACTAGCGGGAGACCGTATGAGCAGTTCTTC. Its protein is CASSQGTSGRPYEQFF.

The chain is built from TRBV15 and TRBJ1-2; TRBD1 is a possible D gene (5 bases). CDR1 LNHNV and CDR2 YYDKDF come from the germline V gene (reference sequence). Trimming shortened V by 0 bases and J by 6 bases, and 14 bases separated the two germline ends. The CDR3 extends over 15 amino acids. The CDR3 loop is CATSRDRQGGNGYTF. The CDR3, as DNA: TGTGCCACCAGCAGAGATCGCCAGGGCGGAAATGGCTACACCTTC. The full variable domain, its missing parts supplied by reference TRBV15 and TRBJ1-2, is DAMVIQNPRYQVTQFGKPVTLSCSQTLNHNVMYWYQQKSSQAPKLLFHYYDKDFNNEADTPDNFQSRRPNTSFCFLDIRSPGLGDTAMYLCATSRDRQGGNGYTFGSGTRLTVV.

The chain uses TRBV5-6 and TRBJ1-1, with 11 bases lining up with TRBD1. V was pared by 4 bases and J by 3 bases, with 8 bases of the junction left unmatched. CDR3 length equals 16 residues. Germline V gives CDR1 SGHDT, CDR2 YYEEEE. For the CDR3, the DNA is TGTGCCAGCAGCCCCGGACAGGGGGCTTGGGACACTGAAGCTTTCTTT. Its protein is CASSPGQGAWDTEAFF.

V and J are TRBV29-1 and TRBJ1-5, with 8 bases aligning to TRBD1. The length of the CDR3 is 14 residues. Germline V gene sequence: CDR1 SQVTM, CDR2 ANQGSEA. Unmatched junction bases numbered 13, after V lost 5 bases and J lost 10 bases. CDR3 bases: TGCAGCGTTAACGGACAGGGTGATCTCCGACCCCAGCATTTT. Amino acid sequence: CSVNGQGDLRPQHF.

The rearrangement links TRBV4-1 to TRBJ2-7, with TRBD2 matching 12 bases. Germline V CDR1 and CDR2: MGHRA, YSYEKL. The CDR3 runs to 14 residues. The ends lost 6 bases at V and 4 bases at J; junction bases unmatched: 4. The CDR3 protein is CASSSGLAGYEQYF. CDR3 DNA: TGCGCCAGCAGTTCGGGACTAGCGGGTTACGAGCAGTACTTC.

The rearrangement links TRBV7-9 to TRBJ2-7; 8 nucleotides match TRBD2. The CDR3 length is 15 residues. Germline assignment: CDR1 SEHNR and CDR2 FQNEAQ (reference sequence). Unmatched junction bases numbered 5, after V lost 1 base and J lost 3 bases. Here the CDR3 DNA reads TGTGCCAGCAGCTTAGTCGGAACTAGCGGCTACGAGCAGTACTTC. Amino acids: CASSLVGTSGYEQYF.

This rearrangement joins TRBV28 to TRBJ1-5, with D hard to call. The CDR3 is 16 residues long. Trimming pared 10 bases from V and 3 bases from J, leaving 22 bases between. Germline CDR1 MDHEN, CDR2 SYDVKM. CDR3 loop: CATIPGFWEDNQPQHF. The CDR3, as DNA: TGTGCCACCATACCGGGTTTTTGGGAGGACAATCAGCCCCAGCATTTT.

A few counts support this clone. The chain carries TRBV7-6 and TRBJ1-5, with D unclear. Germline assignment: CDR1 SGHVS and CDR2 FNYEAQ. CDR3 size: 13 residues. The germline V and J ends were trimmed by 4 bases and 4 bases, with 8 bases remaining between them. CDR3 in amino acids: CASSSQQNQPQHF. CDR3 in DNA: TGTGCCAGCAGCTCCCAACAAAATCAGCCCCAGCATTTT.

This clone was counted a few times. The V call is TRBV2, the J call TRBJ1-2; 11 bases are a match to TRBD1. V lost 3 bases to trimming and J lost 3 bases; unmatched junction nucleotides: 3. The length of the CDR3 is 15 residues. Germline CDR1 is SNHLY and CDR2 is FYNNEI. The CDR3 spells CASSEGTGGDYGYTF. The CDR3 bases are TGTGCCAGCAGTGAGGGGACAGGGGGAGACTATGGCTACACCTTC.

This CDR3 reads CAWSLAGKTADTQYF. Written as DNA, the CDR3 is TGTGCCTGGAGCCTGGCGGGGAAAACAGCAGATACGCAGTATTTT. The gene calls are TRBV30 and TRBJ2-3; D may be TRBD2 (6 bases). V shed 3 bases and J shed 4 bases, with 17 bases lying between them. This CDR3 comprises 15 residues. The germline gives CDR1 GTSNPN, CDR2 SVGIG (reference sequence).

This clone is a singleton in its sample. V and J are TRBV6-7 and TRBJ2-1, with 10 bases identical to TRBD2. TRBV6-7 is assigned to the ORF class and has an uncertain function. The CDR3 covers 17 residues. The junction had 8 bases not matched to a gene; V was cut back by 4 bases and J by 2 bases. CDR3 sequence: CASSFLEAGGPYNEQFF. The CDR3 DNA sequence: TGTGCCAGCAGTTTTCTTGAAGCGGGAGGGCCCTACAATGAGCAGTTCTTC.

This chain links TRBV30 with TRBJ2-1; D possibly corresponds to TRBD1 (5 bases). The CDR3 loop spans 14 amino acids. V lost 0 bases, J lost 3 bases, and 9 bases lay in between. Germline lookup yields CDR1 GTSNPN and CDR2 SVGIG (reference sequence). The CDR3 DNA sequence: TGTGCCTGGAGTGTACTGCAGGGCTACAATGAGCAGTTCTTC. This gives the protein CAWSVLQGYNEQFF. The whole variable domain, filled in from reference TRBV30 and TRBJ2-1, reads SQTIHQWPATLVQPVGSPLSLECTVEGTSNPNLYWYRQAAGRGLQLLFYSVGIGQISSEVPQNLSASRPQDRQFILSSKKLLLSDSGFYLCAWSVLQGYNEQFFGPGTRLTVL.

This rearrangement joins TRBV11-2 to TRBJ2-1; unclear D gene. CDR3 length: 15 amino acids. V lost 4 bases and J lost 0, with 10 bases in between. Germline V gene data show CDR1 as SGHAT and CDR2 as FQNNGV. CDR3 nucleotides: TGTGCCAGCAGCTCCCGTTTAGACTCCTACAATGAGCAGTTCTTC. As protein: CASSSRLDSYNEQFF.

The chain combines TRBV19 with TRBJ1-1; 9 positions agree with TRBD1. Germline lookup yields CDR1 LNHDA and CDR2 SQIVND (reference sequence). The CDR3 totals 15 residues. Trimming cost V 5 bases and J 1 base; bases outside gene matches: 5. This CDR3 reads CASSSPGQGNTEAFF. The CDR3 nucleotides read TGTGCCAGTAGTTCCCCGGGACAGGGGAACACTGAAGCTTTCTTT.

J is TRBJ1-4 and V is TRBV9, with D possibly TRBD1 on 5 matching bases. CDR3 length equals 14 residues. Germline CDR1 SGDLS, CDR2 YYNGEE. V was shortened by 0 bases and J by 10 bases, with 13 bases between the two germline ends. The CDR3 spells CASSVGQGVGKLFF. Written as DNA, the CDR3 is TGTGCCAGCAGCGTAGGGCAGGGTGTTGGAAAACTGTTTTTT.

This chain joins TRBV4-1 and TRBJ2-6; D is possibly TRBD1 (6 bases). This CDR3 comprises 17 residues. Trimming took off 0 bases at V and 2 bases at J, with 11 bases between the two ends. The V gene's germline CDR1 is MGHRA and CDR2 YSYEKL. Written as DNA, the CDR3 is TGCGCCAGCAGCCAAGAGGTCGCAGGGGCTGGGGCCAACGTCCTGACTTTC. As protein: CASSQEVAGAGANVLTF.

V usage is TRBV4-1 and J usage is TRBJ2-1; 11 nucleotides align to TRBD2. V trimming: 3 bases; J trimming: 6 bases; junction bases outside the gene matches: 7. The germline CDR1 and CDR2 sequences are MGHRA and YSYEKL. The CDR3 loop spans 16 amino acids. CDR3 loop: CASSQGLAGGRNEQFF. CDR3 sequence (DNA): TGCGCCAGCAGCCAGGGATTAGCGGGGGGGCGCAATGAGCAGTTCTTC.

The chain combines TRBV18 with TRBJ2-1, with a tentative D call TRBD2 (5 bases). V dropped 2 bases and J dropped 0 bases, with 17 bases sitting between them. Germline V lookup: CDR1 KGHSH, CDR2 LQKENI. CDR3 length: 18 residues. This chain's CDR3 is CASSPYPQIGSSYNEQFF. The CDR3 DNA is TGTGCCAGCTCACCATACCCACAGATTGGGAGCTCCTACAATGAGCAGTTCTTC.

This sequence joins TRBV5-1 and TRBJ1-1, with D possibly being TRBD1 (6 bases). V lost 0 bases to trimming and J lost 7 bases, with 10 bases between them. CDR1 and CDR2 (germline): SGHRS, YFSETQ. This CDR3 has 13 amino acids. CDR3 in DNA: TGCGCCAGCAGCTTGGGCCAGGGGATTGAAGCTTTCTTT. The encoded protein is CASSLGQGIEAFF.

V and J are TRBV30 and TRBJ2-1; 9 bases agree with TRBD1. V shed 0 bases and J 4 bases; nucleotides not matched to a gene: 4. CDR3 length equals 15 residues. Germline lookup yields CDR1 GTSNPN and CDR2 SVGIG (reference sequence). For the CDR3, the DNA is TGTGCCTGGAGTGTACGACAGGGGGTATACAATGAGCAGTTCTTC. Translation gives CAWSVRQGVYNEQFF.

As concerns this clone: The sample has other DNA sequences that encode this CDR3 too. The genes are TRBV6-1 and TRBJ2-1; D may be TRBD1 (5 bases). The CDR3 is 17 residues long. Per germline, CDR1 MNHNS and CDR2 SASEGT. Trimming removed 3 bases at V and 7 bases at J, with 22 bases between. CDR3 sequence reads: CASSEGIDSPHHNEQFF. CDR3 sequence (DNA): TGTGCCAGCAGTGAGGGGATTGACAGTCCCCATCATAATGAGCAGTTCTTC.

The DNA of the CDR3 is TGTGCCAGCAGCCATTCCGACCAGGGTGCCTATGGCTACACCTTC. It specifies CASSHSDQGAYGYTF. The chain is built from TRBV2 and TRBJ1-2; TRBD1 might be the D (5 bases). The V end was cut by 6 bases, the J end by 4 bases, with 18 bases between. There are 15 residues in the CDR3. CDR1 is SNHLY and CDR2 is FYNNEI in the germline V gene.

The rearrangement links TRBV6-6 to TRBJ2-3; D gene ambiguous. Germline V gene lookup returns CDR1 MNHNY and CDR2 SVGAGI (reference sequence). The CDR3 contains 14 residues. The V end lost 2 bases, the J end lost 5 bases, and 11 bases lay between the germline ends. The DNA for the CDR3 is TGTGCCAGCAGTTACAGGAAGCCGGGAGATACGCAGTATTTT. Amino acid sequence: CASSYRKPGDTQYF.

This clone was detected only once. The J gene is TRBJ2-7, the V gene TRBV9; maybe TRBD1 (6 bases). CDR1 and CDR2 (germline): SGDLS, YYNGEE. The V and J ends lost 0 bases and 6 bases respectively, with 10 bases between them. CDR3 size: 13 residues. CDR3 nucleotides: TGTGCCAGCAGCGTAGATCTCAGGGGCGAGCAGTACTTC. This codes for CASSVDLRGEQYF.

This chain links TRBV2 with TRBJ2-7, with 9 bases aligning to TRBD1. This CDR3 is 12 amino acids long. Germline-derived CDR1 and CDR2 are SNHLY and FYNNEI. The junction had 3 bases not matched to a gene; V was cut back by 6 bases and J by 6 bases. The DNA of the CDR3 is TGTGCCAGCAGGACAGGGGGGAGCGAGCAGTACTTC. The encoded protein is CASRTGGSEQYF.

The gene calls are TRBV5-1 and TRBJ2-5, with TRBD1 as a possible D gene (7 bases). The germline gives CDR1 SGHRS, CDR2 YFSETQ. The CDR3 runs to 14 residues. V was trimmed by 3 bases and J by 4 bases, leaving 13 bases between them. The CDR3 loop reads CASSSQGGVETQYF. CDR3 DNA: TGCGCCAGCAGCTCCCAGGGGGGCGTAGAGACCCAGTACTTC.

The rearrangement uses TRBV5-4 and TRBJ2-3, with a tentative D call TRBD2 (6 bases). CDR1 and CDR2 (germline): SGHNT, YYREEE (reference sequence). V lost 1 base to trimming and J lost 6 bases, with 18 bases between them. The CDR3 runs to 16 residues. The CDR3 region is CASSLYTSRLRDTQYF. In nucleotides, the CDR3 is TGTGCCAGCAGCTTGTATACTAGCCGCCTTAGGGATACGCAGTATTTT.